One TCR beta chain is described in this entry. The antigen remains undetermined. The sample is drawn from a study of yellow fever vaccine responses in identical twins. TCRdb independently ran MiXCR on the RT-PCR reads; one entry per CDR3 protein. The sample records about 5,600 distinct CDR3 sequences, 77% being singletons. CDR1 MNHEY and CDR2 SMNVEV come from the germline V gene (reference sequence). This CDR3 contains 16 residues. V was pared by 2 bases and J by 7 bases, with 8 bases of the junction left unmatched. General study results and limits: Twins reportedly had a vaccine T cell response that seemed partly convergent, partly personalized.

Here the sequenced sample was T cells from blood (PBMCs), unsorted or a sorted subset (not recorded which), taken before or after yellow fever vaccination (not recorded which). The receptor's source is a woman aged 18-30 years who received the yellow fever vaccine. This chain uses TRBV27 with TRBJ1-6; TRBD1 matches 7 bases. The CDR3 reads CASSLKSGTDNSPLHF. CDR3 bases: TGTGCCAGCAGTTTAAAATCCGGGACAGACAATTCACCCCTCCACTTT.